The sequence of this T cell receptor beta chain was determined in a study of cytomegalovirus exposure and HLA in healthy donors. In the study overall: An early release of data contained approximately 85 million unique TCRs, which came from HLA-typed donors.

Overall study findings and caveats: A list of about 180 TCR beta chains associated with cytomegalovirus was given. Among CMV-associated TCR beta chains, most appeared HLA-restricted in a later analysis. A later analysis linked a missense variant in DCLRE1C to the trimming of TCR beta V and J genes.

13 Jbeta primers and 60 Vbeta primers were used for the PCR. Data came from immunoSEQ multiplex PCR; TCRdb stores just in-frame clones and leaves some out. The data contain about 83,000 clones, roughly 75% of them singletons. Trimming cost V 4 bases and J 9 bases; bases outside gene matches: 12. The CDR3 sequence is 15 residues long. Germline loops: CDR1 SGHRS, CDR2 YFSETQ. For this clone: Its antigen is not known.

The receptor comes from a man in his fifties or sixties in good health and CMV-seronegative. The chain joins TRBV5-1 to TRBJ2-7; TRBD1 matches at 11 bases. Sequenced sample: PBMCs. The CDR3 nucleotides are TGCGCCAGCAGCAACTCACCGGGACAGGGGGGGGTGCAGTACTTC. Its protein product is CASSNSPGQGGVQYF.